The subject of this entry is one T cell receptor beta chain. What antigen it recognizes has not been identified. No per-base quality is available; no much larger clone lies one base away. This specimen comes from a study of T cell responses to AZD1222 COVID-19 vaccine (dated by TCRdb to the early 2020s). Looking at the study overall: TCR sequencing covered over 230 trial participants: 200 to 220 given two doses of AZD1222 and about 26 given two doses of MenACWY control vaccine. Enrollment into the trials was organized by age into subgroups of 18-55, 56-69 and 70-plus years, and those subgroups contained 148, 28 and 57 TCR-sequenced participants, respectively. Overall results and qualifications from the work: Participants were mostly white British and included more females than males, and it was suggested by the authors that clonal diversity may have been underestimated. A significant rise in spike-specific TCR breadth and depth was observed after two AZD1222 doses relative to day 0 and relative to MenACWY recipients. In the small 56-69-year group, the increase in depth fell short of significance, most likely because of low power. CD4 TCRs associated with the vaccine covered the entire spike protein, and the dominant responses were in regions 160-218 and 743-854. Conclusions about previously exposed vaccinees are limited because only 5 or 6 AZD1222 recipients were SARS-CoV-2 seropositive at baseline. Because no day 14 peak-response samples were available, the repertoires could be characterized only after the peak T cell response. Epitopes outside the regions mutated in the B.1.351 and B.1.1.7 variants were reportedly recognized by nearly half of the unique spike-specific TCRs.

In the paper's terms, the time point label means: about 28 days (+/-7) after the second vaccine dose. AZD1222 recipients whose second dose came at about 4 weeks and those whose second dose came at about 12 weeks were combined into one group, since spike-specific TCR depth and breadth did not differ between the two schedules. Vaccinee samples came from UK trials COV001 and COV002, including a single-blind randomized controlled phase 2/3 trial of AZD1222 (ChAdOx1 nCoV-19) in healthy adults. For TCRbeta chain sequencing, PBMC samples were collected from trial participants at day 0 and at day 28 after the second dose. The CDR3 regions of human TCRbeta chains were analyzed by immunosequencing. The paper's data handling went like this. Repertoire TCRs were matched against a reference library of SARS-CoV-2-specific TCRs generated with the MIRA antigen-specificity platform. Breadth was defined as the fraction of unique TCRs that were SARS-CoV-2-associated. Depth was defined as the fraction of total T cells that were SARS-CoV-2-associated. Using the MIRA data, every spike-specific TCR was mapped to the spike region that the TCR reacted to and assigned to either a CD4 or a CD8 class. Log10-transformed breadth and depth values were compared by one-way ANOVA with Sidak's multiple comparisons tests. Drawn from immuneACCESS, this table holds only the in-frame rearrangements with V and J called that TCRdb kept. Clones are partly lost; checked studies trace under half to an unresolved V gene and leave the rest unexplained. That table is the source of V, J and clone size, and D and trimming were worked out from the DNA. The sample contains roughly 150,000 clones, roughly 93% of them found a single time. The biggest ten clones account for just under 2% of the sample.

The junction shows trimming of 2 bases on V and 3 bases on J, plus 7 bases between the germline ends. The CDR3 numbers 14 residues from cysteine through phenylalanine. The DNA shown is the 42-base CDR3, in frame from base 1. From the germline V gene (reference sequence), CDR1 is LGHDT and CDR2 is YNNKEL. The sequence came from an adult who received the AZD1222 COVID-19 vaccine. Here the sequenced sample was peripheral blood, taken 28 days after the second AZD1222 dose. The sequence joins TRBV3-1 (or the pseudogene TRBV3-2) to TRBJ1-4; no D segment can be confidently identified. The sequence in DNA is TGTGCCAGCAGCCAACTAAGGTCTAATGAAAAACTGTTTTTT. Translated, it reads CASSQLRSNEKLFF.